This T cell receptor (beta chain) derives from a study of metastatic and nonmetastatic thyroid tumors. Study at large: The study looked at repertoires side by side in blood and in tumor or nodule tissue from malignant and benign thyroid patients. Findings and limits, study-wide: Malignant thyroid tumors reportedly exceeded benign nodules significantly in TCR beta diversity, with the difference appearing in blood and tumor.

The germline V gene encodes CDR1 PRHDT and CDR2 FYEKMQ (reference sequence). The V gene lost 2 bases and the J gene lost 0 bases, with 12 bases spanning the gap. The CDR3 sequence is 16 residues long. Treatment of any kind had been given to no patient before thyroid surgery. This clone was found many times. As yet, its antigen is unknown. In the original workflow: Construction of a distant-metastasis classifier for papillary thyroid cancer relied on CDR3 differences across clinicopathological groups. TCRdb called clones again from the PCR reads with MiXCR. Clone size and V and J calls follow TCRdb, not the original study. The data show roughly 23,000 clones, around 20% seen once.

The V and J genes are TRBV13 and TRBJ2-3; D ambiguous. This sequence was found in a male donor with papillary thyroid cancer or a benign thyroid nodule (not recorded which). Some clones in this sample may be carry-over from other donors' samples. The sample consisted of adjacent normal tissue. The CDR3, as DNA: TGTGCCAGCAGCTTATTGACCGCTCCTAGCACAGATACGCAGTATTTT. It encodes CASSLLTAPSTDTQYF.